This T cell receptor beta chain was found in a study of cytomegalovirus exposure and HLA in healthy donors. For the study at large: Earlier findings included roughly 120 million unique TCR beta sequences obtained from some 180 million T cells.

Both 60 Vbeta primers and 13 Jbeta primers went into the PCR. Profiled with immunoSEQ multiplex PCR; TCRdb holds only in-frame clones, not every one. Found here are roughly 48,000 clones, about 73% of them singletons; the top ten hold about 3.2%. To note about this clone: The target antigen is unknown.

The CDR3 is 13 residues long. The germline V gene has CDR1 GTSNPN and CDR2 SVGIG (reference sequence). With 4 bases removed from V and 5 bases from J, the gap between germline ends came to 14 bases. General study findings and limits: Reportedly, cytomegalovirus status was diagnosed with high sensitivity and specificity. Within an earlier analysis, most TCR beta V segments proved productive either about 87% or about 30% of the time.

The V and J genes are TRBV30 and TRBJ1-1; D is undetermined. The sample was PBMCs. This sequence was found in a man aged 18-30 years in good health and CMV-seronegative. The CDR3 DNA sequence: TGTGCCTGGAATAAGGGAGGGTTGACTGAAGCTTTCTTT. It is translated as CAWNKGGLTEAFF.